The clone carrying this T cell receptor beta chain showed up just a few times. Its antigen is not identified. The data are from a study of blood T cells in healthy people across ages. Study results and caveats: Roughly linear declines in TCR beta diversity per million T cells occurred with age.

The use of a sample-barcoded 5' primer and a J-beta primer mix characterized a second PCR of about 7 to 12 cycles. TCRdb fed the 5' RACE reads into MiXCR, producing one record per CDR3 protein. The repertoire holds some 1.5 million distinct CDR3 sequences, with roughly 28% as singletons. The CDR3 is 14 residues long. The germline V gene has CDR1 DFQATT and CDR2 SNEGSKA (reference sequence). The trim removed 2 bases at V and 7 bases at J, leaving 5 bases unmatched. Material: blood. The source of this sequence is a woman in her 30s in good health. The rearrangement joins TRBV20-1 to TRBJ2-1; 10 bases align to TRBD2. CDR3 DNA: TGCAGTGCTAGAACACCGGGACTAGCGAATGAGCAGTTCTTC. Its protein is CSARTPGLANEQFF.